This T cell receptor beta chain was captured by sequencing in a study of T cell responses to AZD1222 COVID-19 vaccine. The study, taken as a whole, reports: Variant regions that are unmutated are reportedly the target of nearly half of spike-specific TCRs. CD4 TCRs associated with vaccination spanned spike, dominating at 160-218 and 743-854. Donors were largely white British and mainly female; clonal diversity was possibly underestimated. Repertoires were sampled only after the peak T cell response.

Concerning this clone: Its antigen is unknown.

The CDR3 is made up of 14 amino acids. Germline V gene sequence: CDR1 MGHDK, CDR2 SYGVNS. The ends lost 9 bases at V and 0 bases at J; junction bases unmatched: 5. Produced via immunoSEQ multiplex PCR; TCRdb's table is partial and in-frame only. The top ten clones hold 9.5% of a sample with some 120,000 clones, roughly nine tenths of them seen once. This chain uses TRBV25-1 with TRBJ2-7, with 10 nucleotides matching TRBD2. Sequencing used peripheral blood, obtained 28 days after the second AZD1222 dose. The clonotype comes from an adult who received the AZD1222 COVID-19 vaccine. As DNA, the CDR3 is TGTGCCAGTCGGACTAGCGGAAACTCCTACGAGCAGTACTTC. Its translation: CASRTSGNSYEQYF.